The 20 T cell receptor beta chains in this list originate from one sample, sequenced in a study of OX40 agonist ivuxolimab in advanced cancers. Assay: immunoSEQ multiplex PCR; the TCRdb copy retains only in-frame clones and omits some. Of almost 20,000 clones listed, 83% are singletons. Sample: CD4+ or CD8+ T cells sorted from blood, taken in a trial of the OX40 agonist ivuxolimab. The receptors derive from an adult with an advanced solid tumor such as melanoma, head and neck, liver or kidney cancer.

The chain has TRBV5-5 and TRBJ2-7; D ambiguous. The CDR3 has 15 amino acids. Germline-derived CDR1 and CDR2 are SGHKS and YYEKEE (reference sequence). Trimming took off 2 bases at V and 2 bases at J, with 14 bases between the two ends. CDR3 sequence (DNA): TGTGCCAGCAGCTTCCGATTAGGGCTTCCCTACGAGCAGTACTTC. Protein: CASSFRLGLPYEQYF. The full variable domain, in which reference TRBV5-5 and TRBJ2-7 provide the parts outside the CDR3, is DAGVTQSPTHLIKTRGQQVTLRCSPISGHKSVSWYQQVLGQGPQFIFQYYEKEERGRGNFPDRFSARQFPNYSSELNVNALLLGDSALYLCASSFRLGLPYEQYFGPGTRLTVT.

The chain carries TRBV4-2 and TRBJ2-3; TRBD2 might be the D (5 bases). The germline V gene has CDR1 LGHNA and CDR2 YNFKEQ. Trimming stripped 0 bases from V and 2 bases from J, with 9 bases between. The CDR3 sequence is 15 residues long. CDR3 coding DNA: TGTGCCAGCAGCCAAGAGGACTTGAACACAGATACGCAGTATTTT. Protein product: CASSQEDLNTDTQYF.

The rearrangement uses TRBV6-5 and TRBJ2-3, with TRBD1 matching over 7 bases. Germline V gene sequence: CDR1 MNHEY, CDR2 SVGAGI. The ends lost 4 bases at V and 3 bases at J; junction bases unmatched: 10. The CDR3 extends over 16 amino acids. For the CDR3, the DNA is TGTGCCAGCAGTTGGGAACAGGGGAGTAGTACAGATACGCAGTATTTT. It specifies CASSWEQGSSTDTQYF.

The chain recombines TRBV10-3 with TRBJ2-7; TRBD2 is a possible D gene (6 bases). Looked up from germline, CDR1 is ENHRY and CDR2 is SYGVKD. There are 16 residues in the CDR3. Trimming pared 0 bases from V and 3 bases from J, leaving 15 bases between. CDR3 amino acids: CAISESSASAFYEQYF. DNA of the CDR3: TGTGCCATCAGTGAGTCGTCGGCTAGCGCATTCTACGAGCAGTACTTC.

This sequence joins TRBV5-6 and TRBJ1-6; D remains ambiguous. The CDR3 sequence is 16 residues long. Trimming cost V 0 bases and J 5 bases, with 12 bases left between them. The germline gives CDR1 SGHDT, CDR2 YYEEEE. As DNA, the CDR3 is TGTGCCAGCAGCTTGGCAGGTGGGGAGGATAATTCACCCCTCCACTTT. Translated, it gives CASSLAGGEDNSPLHF.

This clone was detected once. J is TRBJ2-1 and V is TRBV5-4; D unresolved. V was pared by 4 bases and J by 4 bases, with 15 bases between. The CDR3 extends over 15 amino acids. Germline loops: CDR1 SGHNT, CDR2 YYREEE (reference sequence). In DNA form, the CDR3 reads TGTGCCAGCAGCGCGTGGAAAGTAGCATACAATGAGCAGTTCTTC. Its translation is CASSAWKVAYNEQFF.

V usage is TRBV27 and J usage is TRBJ2-1, with D perhaps given as TRBD1 or TRBD2 (5 bases each). The ends were cut back, 0 bases at V and 6 bases at J, with 6 bases in the middle. The CDR3 is made up of 13 amino acids. Germline CDR1 and CDR2: MNHEY and SMNVEV (reference sequence). CDR3 loop: CASSLSGRNEQFF. In DNA, the CDR3 is TGTGCCAGCAGTTTATCGGGACGCAATGAGCAGTTCTTC.

CDR3 residues: CASSQGLAGGFNTDTQYF. In nucleotides, the CDR3 is TGTGCCAGCAGCCAGGGACTAGCGGGAGGGTTCAACACAGATACGCAGTATTTT. This sequence joins TRBV27 and TRBJ2-3, with TRBD2 matching 16 bases. With 6 bases clipped from V and 2 bases from J, the junction kept 8 bases outside the gene matches. This CDR3 region has 18 residues. Germline CDR1 reads MNHEY; CDR2 reads SMNVEV (reference sequence).

The V gene is TRBV19, the J gene TRBJ1-1; D gene uncertain. Germline V gives CDR1 LNHDA, CDR2 SQIVND (reference sequence). CDR3 length: 12 residues. Trimming removed 7 bases at V and 1 base at J, with 7 bases between. The CDR3 DNA sequence: TGTGCCAGTACGGTAGGGAACACTGAAGCTTTCTTT. This gives the protein CASTVGNTEAFF.

The chain recombines TRBV9 with TRBJ2-5, with 7 bases lining up with TRBD2. CDR3 length equals 13 residues. The germline CDR1 and CDR2 sequences are SGDLS and YYNGEE. The V segment lost 4 bases and the J segment 9 bases; nucleotides outside the gene matches: 9. The DNA for the CDR3 is TGTGCCAGCAGCTCCCCGGGGAGGGAAGCCCAGTACTTC. This encodes CASSSPGREAQYF.

This clone was recorded once. The CDR3 nucleotides are TGTGCCAGCAGACCGCAATCCGCTCCGTCGGACAGGGAACTTGGCTACACCTTC. It specifies CASRPQSAPSDRELGYTF. This chain connects TRBV28 to TRBJ1-2; 8 bases map to TRBD1. This CDR3 contains 18 residues. Per germline, CDR1 MDHEN and CDR2 SYDVKM. Trimming at V came to 6 bases and at J to 7 bases, leaving 22 bases not matched to a gene.

V is TRBV7-9 and J is TRBJ2-3, with D uncertain. The CDR3 covers 10 residues. The germline V gene encodes CDR1 SEHNR and CDR2 FQNEAQ (reference sequence). Trimming took 4 bases from V and 6 from J, leaving 2 bases between them. CDR3: CASSSDTQYF. The CDR3, as DNA: TGTGCCAGCAGCTCGGATACGCAGTATTTT.

This clone came up once. The chain employs TRBV10-3 and TRBJ1-1, with D possibly being TRBD1 (5 bases). V lost 3 bases to trimming and J lost 0 bases, with 17 bases between them. The CDR3 contains 17 residues. Germline CDR1 ENHRY, CDR2 SYGVKD. The CDR3 here is CAISDQGPMGLNTEAFF. CDR3 nucleotides: TGTGCCATCAGTGATCAAGGGCCTATGGGACTGAACACTGAAGCTTTCTTT.

V and J are TRBV7-8 and TRBJ1-1; D is unclear. The V gene lost 1 base and the J gene lost 3 bases, with 18 bases spanning the gap. Germline V lookup: CDR1 SGHVS, CDR2 FQNEAQ. The CDR3 has 17 residues. CDR3 nucleotide sequence: TGTGCCAGCAGCTTAGGAGGTGGTGTTTGGGAGGACACTGAAGCTTTCTTT. Its translation is CASSLGGGVWEDTEAFF.

This rearrangement joins TRBV10-3 to TRBJ1-2; D is uncertain. There are 14 residues in the CDR3. V lost 4 bases and J lost 5, with 14 bases in between. CDR1 ENHRY and CDR2 SYGVKD come from the germline V gene. CDR3 region: CAISVKGKTYGYTF. The CDR3 nucleotides are TGTGCCATCAGTGTTAAGGGTAAAACTTATGGCTACACCTTC.

This rearrangement joins TRBV18 to TRBJ1-2; D remains unclear. CDR3 size: 16 residues. CDR1 is KGHSH, CDR2 LQKENI, per germline. With 0 bases removed from V and 4 bases from J, the gap between germline ends came to 15 bases. CDR3 in DNA: TGTGCCAGCTCACCACCGAACAGCACCTCTGTCTATGGCTACACCTTC. It encodes CASSPPNSTSVYGYTF.

V gene TRBV9 combines with J gene TRBJ2-1, with 7 positions matching TRBD1. The J segment lost 7 bases and the V segment lost 4 bases, leaving 2 bases of the junction unmatched. CDR3 length: 12 amino acids. The V gene's germline CDR1 is SGDLS and CDR2 YYNGEE. The CDR3 region has the DNA TGTGCCAGCAGCACACAGGGGAATGAGCAGTTCTTC. Translating it yields CASSTQGNEQFF.

The chain combines TRBV29-1 with TRBJ2-2; possible D gene TRBD2, 5 bases. CDR1 is SQVTM, CDR2 ANQGSEA, per germline. Trimming removed 3 bases from V and 1 base from J, with 12 bases in between. This CDR3 spans 15 amino acids. The CDR3 DNA follows: TGCAGCGTTGATAACGACGGGGTGAACACCGGGGAGCTGTTTTTT. It encodes CSVDNDGVNTGELFF.

The chain uses TRBV5-1 and TRBJ2-1; 8 bases map to TRBD2. This CDR3 region has 17 residues. Trimming cost V 4 bases and J 4 bases; bases outside gene matches: 13. Germline CDR1 is SGHRS and CDR2 is YFSETQ. The CDR3 region is CASSPYFGGGRYNEQFF. The CDR3 region has the DNA TGCGCCAGCAGCCCCTACTTTGGCGGGGGGCGATACAATGAGCAGTTCTTC.

This clone showed up just once. The gene calls are TRBV7-6 and TRBJ1-1, with a possible D match to TRBD1 (6 bases). The CDR3 is 13 amino acids. V was shortened by 5 bases and J by 2 bases, with 9 bases between the two germline ends. CDR1 SGHVS and CDR2 FNYEAQ come from the germline V gene. DNA for the CDR3: TGTGCCAGCAGCGTGACAGGTAACACTGAAGCTTTCTTT. It yields the protein CASSVTGNTEAFF.